One sample yielded the 20 T cell receptor beta chains listed below, sequenced in a study of blood T cell repertoires in COVID-19. This table comes from immunoSEQ multiplex PCR, and its TCRdb copy is limited to in-frame clones, with some not included. The sample holds about 370,000 clones; about 89% are singletons and the top ten take approximately 3%. What was sequenced was peripheral blood. The receptor set was obtained from a woman aged 25 to 45 with COVID-19, enrolled during active disease.

The chain joins TRBV29-1 to TRBJ1-2, with D possibly TRBD1 on 5 matching bases. V lost 4 bases, J lost 8 bases, and 14 bases lay in between. The CDR3 consists of 12 residues. Looked up from germline, CDR1 is SQVTM and CDR2 is ANQGSEA. The CDR3: CSVAESGSGYTF. CDR3 coding DNA: TGCAGCGTTGCGGAATCAGGGTCGGGCTACACCTTC.

The rearrangement uses TRBV6-2 or TRBV6-3 and TRBJ2-1, with 9 bases lining up with TRBD2. CDR3 length equals 15 residues. After removal of 5 bases from V and 7 bases from J, the junction contained 9 bases not matched to a gene. Germline CDR1 MNHEY, CDR2 SVGEGT. The CDR3 loop reads CASSTISGSVNEQFF. In DNA, the CDR3 is TGTGCCAGCAGTACAATTAGCGGGAGTGTGAATGAGCAGTTCTTC.

The chain employs TRBV28 and TRBJ2-2, with D perhaps matching TRBD1 (5 bases). From germline, CDR1 is MDHEN and CDR2 SYDVKM. The CDR3 covers 15 residues. Trimming shortened V by 5 bases and J by 2 bases, and 12 bases separated the two germline ends. The CDR3 bases are TGTGCCAGCAGTCTCCTGACAGCTAACACCGGGGAGCTGTTTTTT. This codes for CASSLLTANTGELFF.

V is TRBV28 and J is TRBJ1-2, with 9 bases lining up with TRBD1. This CDR3 comprises 16 residues. From germline, CDR1 is MDHEN and CDR2 SYDVKM. V was pared by 7 bases and J by 6 bases, with 15 bases of the junction left unmatched. The CDR3, as DNA: TGTGCCAGCACCGGGGGGCTGTACGGACAGGGGCATGGCTACACCTTC. The encoded protein is CASTGGLYGQGHGYTF.

The chain links TRBV3-1 (or the pseudogene TRBV3-2) to TRBJ2-1; 7 bases fit TRBD2. The CDR3 loop spans 15 amino acids. V dropped 4 bases and J dropped 5; count of bases not matched to a gene: 8. Per the germline V gene, CDR1 is LGHDT and CDR2 is YNNKEL (reference sequence). The CDR3 coding sequence is TGTGCCAGCAGCCCCTCCAGCGGGGTAGACAATGAGCAGTTCTTC. Its protein product is CASSPSSGVDNEQFF.

This sequence joins TRBV5-1 and TRBJ1-4; the D is unclear. The CDR3 has 16 residues. V was shortened by 0 bases and J by 1 base, with 10 bases between the two germline ends. Per germline, CDR1 SGHRS and CDR2 YFSETQ. CDR3 bases: TGCGCCAGCAGCTTGGGAGGATCGGAAACTAATGAAAAACTGTTTTTT. Its translation: CASSLGGSETNEKLFF.

This clone was seen a few times. This chain links TRBV10-1 with TRBJ1-5; D unclear. Trimming removed 7 bases from V and 2 bases from J, with 9 bases in between. The CDR3 runs to 13 residues. CDR1 and CDR2 from the germline V gene are WNHNN and SYGVQD (reference sequence). The CDR3 protein is CASTTVGNQPQHF. DNA of the CDR3: TGCGCCAGCACCACAGTGGGCAATCAGCCCCAGCATTTT.

This rearrangement joins TRBV4-3 to TRBJ2-1; 11 nucleotides align to TRBD1. V trimming: 1 base; J trimming: 5 bases; junction bases outside the gene matches: 10. Germline CDR1 LGHNA, CDR2 YSLEER. The CDR3 is made up of 18 amino acids. This chain's CDR3 is CASSQALGQGAPHNEQFF. The CDR3 DNA sequence: TGCGCCAGCAGCCAAGCCCTCGGACAGGGGGCCCCTCACAATGAGCAGTTCTTC.

The chain recombines TRBV19 with TRBJ2-6, with 10 bases aligning to TRBD1. Germline V gives CDR1 LNHDA, CDR2 SQIVND (reference sequence). V lost 4 bases to trimming and J lost 0 bases; unmatched junction nucleotides: 6. The CDR3 spans 18 residues. CDR3 protein: CASSTLTGGYSGANVLTF. Here the CDR3 DNA reads TGTGCCAGTAGTACCTTGACAGGGGGCTACTCTGGGGCCAACGTCCTGACTTTC. The whole variable domain, remainder taken from reference TRBV19 and TRBJ2-6, is DGGITQSPKYLFRKEGQNVTLSCEQNLNHDAMYWYRQDPGQGLRLIYYSQIVNDFQKGDIAEGYSVSREKKESFPLTVTSAQKNPTAFYLCASSTLTGGYSGANVLTFGAGSRLTVL.

The chain links TRBV7-9 to TRBJ2-1; TRBD2 matches 9 bases. Germline assignment: CDR1 SEHNR and CDR2 FQNEAQ (reference sequence). There are 15 residues in the CDR3. V lost 7 bases to trimming and J lost 8 bases; unmatched junction nucleotides: 12. The CDR3 bases are TGTGCCAGCACCCAGGGCGGGGGGGCCTTTGATGAGCAGTTCTTC. It codes for CASTQGGGAFDEQFF.

The rearrangement uses TRBV6-5 and TRBJ2-5; D unclear. Trimming removed 10 bases at V and 1 base at J, with 16 bases between. The CDR3 is 14 amino acids. Looked up from germline, CDR1 is MNHEY and CDR2 is SVGAGI. The DNA for the CDR3 is TGTGCCACCCTCGAAACACAGCTCCAAGAGACCCAGTACTTC. Protein: CATLETQLQETQYF.

The chain has TRBV29-1 and TRBJ2-7; tentatively, D is TRBD1 (6 bases). The V end was cut by 2 bases, the J end by 0 bases, with 17 bases between. The CDR3 length is 16 residues. The germline V gene encodes CDR1 SQVTM and CDR2 ANQGSEA. CDR3 loop: CSVELGGRTDSYEQYF. The CDR3, as DNA: TGCAGCGTTGAATTAGGGGGACGGACAGACTCCTACGAGCAGTACTTC.

This chain joins TRBV6-5 and TRBJ2-7, with 11 bases identical to TRBD1. The CDR3 contains 15 residues. J lost 7 bases, V lost 5 bases, and 10 bases had no gene match. CDR1 and CDR2 (germline): MNHEY, SVGAGI. The CDR3 DNA is TGTGCCAGCAGTCTCCGGGACAGGGGGTCGAGGGAGCAGTACTTC. Translated, it gives CASSLRDRGSREQYF.

The V gene is TRBV7-9, the J gene TRBJ2-3; D unclear. The CDR3 consists of 18 residues. V dropped 6 bases and J dropped 4 bases, with 26 bases sitting between them. CDR1 SEHNR and CDR2 FQNEAQ come from the germline V gene (reference sequence). As DNA, the CDR3 is TGTGCCAGCAGACCCGCAATAGCTTCGATTCTCACTGCAGATACGCAGTATTTT. This encodes CASRPAIASILTADTQYF.

This chain uses TRBV30 with TRBJ2-2; 8 nucleotides line up with TRBD1. Germline assignment: CDR1 GTSNPN and CDR2 SVGIG (reference sequence). The CDR3 contains 16 residues. The junction had 8 bases not matched to a gene; V was cut back by 5 bases and J by 0 bases. CDR3 amino acids: CAWHSWTGTNTGELFF. The CDR3, as DNA: TGTGCCTGGCACTCCTGGACAGGGACGAACACCGGGGAGCTGTTTTTT.

The chain employs TRBV18 and TRBJ2-3; no definite D call. Germline CDR1 and CDR2: KGHSH and LQKENI. The CDR3 has 16 residues. The ends were cut back, 1 base at V and 0 bases at J, with 11 bases in the middle. CDR3 sequence reads: CASSPLSEASTDTQYF. The CDR3 DNA reads as TGTGCCAGCTCACCACTGTCAGAGGCTAGCACAGATACGCAGTATTTT.

The chain recombines TRBV7-9 with TRBJ2-7; 8 bases fit TRBD1. Germline V gene lookup returns CDR1 SEHNR and CDR2 FQNEAQ (reference sequence). CDR3 length: 13 amino acids. V lost 7 bases and J lost 2; bases outside the gene matches: 4. The CDR3 coding sequence is TGTGCCAGCACGACAGGGGAAGCCTACGAGCAGTACTTC. Its translation: CASTTGEAYEQYF.

This clone was detected once. This chain links TRBV20-1 with TRBJ2-5, with D uncertain. The V end lost 6 bases, the J end lost 3 bases, and 5 bases lay between the germline ends. Germline V gives CDR1 DFQATT, CDR2 SNEGSKA (reference sequence). This CDR3 spans 10 amino acids. The CDR3, as DNA: TGCAGTGCCGACAAAGAGACCCAGTACTTC. Encoded protein: CSADKETQYF.

This chain uses TRBV7-2 with TRBJ2-7; 9 nucleotides agree with TRBD1. This CDR3 region has 15 residues. Trimming at V came to 5 bases and at J to 6 bases, leaving 11 bases not matched to a gene. The germline CDR1 and CDR2 sequences are SGHTA and FQGNSA. CDR3 nucleotides: TGTGCCAGCAGCGTAGGGACAGGGTTTAGGGGCGAGCAGTACGTC. Encoded protein: CASSVGTGFRGEQYV.

The chain employs TRBV4-3 and TRBJ2-7; 13 bases agree with TRBD2. With V trimmed by 1 base and J by 0 bases, 12 bases remained unmatched. Germline V gene data show CDR1 as LGHNA and CDR2 as YSLEER. This CDR3 is 20 amino acids long. CDR3 loop: CASSQGLAGGPERLSYEQYF. The CDR3, as DNA: TGCGCCAGCAGCCAAGGACTAGCGGGGGGCCCGGAACGGCTCTCCTACGAGCAGTACTTC.